This T cell receptor (beta chain) was documented in a study of beta chain features in type 1 diabetes. About the research overall: Sorted cell examination encompassed around 100,000,000 cells across all samples. The study, taken as a whole, reports: Reads derived from cDNA could over-represent cells showing high TCR expression.

This clone was found a few times. The antigen is not known. As every portion of the isolated RNA was reverse transcribed, the sequencing read expressed TCRB transcripts. There were some 3.6 million reads on average in the naive, central memory and regulatory T cell samples. Some clones are missing from TCRdb's copy, which holds only in-frame ones; the method was immunoSEQ multiplex PCR. The sample holds around 170,000 clones, just over 9% seen once. One heparinised blood draw, averaging about 100 mL, came from each donor. After removal of 4 bases from V and 7 bases from J, the junction contained 5 bases not matched to a gene. The CDR3 runs 14 residues. Germline V gene sequence: CDR1 SGHRS, CDR2 YFSETQ.

The sample comprised central memory CD4+ T cells from blood. This receptor was taken from a woman between 18 and 30 years old in good health. The chain recombines TRBV5-1 with TRBJ1-6, with 7 bases matching TRBD1. The CDR3 DNA sequence: TGCGCCAGCAGCCTAGGACAGGTGAATTCACCCCTCCACTTT. Its protein product is CASSLGQVNSPLHF.